The rows below give T cell receptor beta chains drawn from one sample of a study of T-cell reconstitution after alpha-beta-depleted transplantation in children. TCRdb re-derived calls from the PCR reads in MiXCR, one entry per CDR3 protein. Of 300,000 or so distinct CDR3 sequences in the sample, 23% are singletons; the top ten hold 9.5% to 13%. The sample consisted of PBMCs, mostly from graft donor cells, taken 180 days after TCRalphabeta/CD19-depleted stem cell transplant. Receptors originate from a male patient younger than 18 who had a stem cell transplant for acute lymphoblastic leukemia, so the T cells may come from the graft donor. The CDR3 runs from the conserved cysteine through the conserved F or W. The D gene is left open where the match is weak. Only some rows state a clone size, as once, few, many or a class for expanded clones.

TRBV6-1,TRBJ1-2,-,few,TGTGCCAGCAGTCGTACCCTCGGGTTTCTTTACTATGGCTACACCTTC,CASSRTLGFLYYGYTF
TRBV10-2,TRBJ2-7,-,-,TGCGCCAGTTCCCCCCTAAACTCCTACGAGCAGTACTTC,CASSPLNSYEQYF
TRBV27,TRBJ2-7,TRBD2,-,TGTGCCAGCAGTTTTGGCGGGAGAACCTACGAGCAGTACTTC,CASSFGGRTYEQYF
TRBV5-8,TRBJ2-3,-,few,TGTGCCAGCAGCCGCACTAGCACAGATACGCAGTATTTT,CASSRTSTDTQYF
TRBV11-2,TRBJ2-5,-,-,TGTGCCAGCAGCCCCTATGAAGGGGCAGAGACCCAGTACTTC,CASSPYEGAETQYF
TRBV9,TRBJ2-3,TRBD2,-,TGTGCCAGCAGCGTCCCAGCGGGAGACAATACAGATACGCAGTATTTT,CASSVPAGDNTDTQYF
TRBV7-3,TRBJ1-2,-,-,TGTGCCAGCAGCGCCGAACCCGGGGCAACGGGCGGCTACACCTTC,CASSAEPGATGGYTF
TRBV5-6,TRBJ2-7,-,many,TGTGCCAGCAGCCATCTCTACGAGCAGTACTTC,CASSHLYEQYF
TRBV20-1,TRBJ1-6,-,-,TGCAGTGCTAGAGATTACGGGGCAGGGCTCTCACCCCTCCACTTT,CSARDYGAGLSPLHF
TRBV5-1,TRBJ1-6,-,few,TGCGCCAGCAGCTCGCGGAAAGCCTATAATTCACCCCTCCACTTT,CASSSRKAYNSPLHF
TRBV4-2,TRBJ2-7,TRBD2,-,TGTGCCAGCAGCCATTCCGGGGGGACTAGCCTCTACGAGCAGTACTTC,CASSHSGGTSLYEQYF
TRBV29-1,TRBJ2-7,-,few,TGCAGCGTTGTCGACCTAAGCTCCTACGAGCAGTACTTC,CSVVDLSSYEQYF
TRBV7-2,TRBJ2-2,-,-,TGTGCCAGCAGCTTAGTACTGGTCACCGGGGAGCTGTTTTTT,CASSLVLVTGELFF
TRBV4-2,TRBJ2-1,TRBD2,once,TGTGCCAGCAGCCACGAGCCAGGGACTAGCGGTAATTACAATGAGCAGTTCTTC,CASSHEPGTSGNYNEQFF
TRBV10-2,TRBJ1-1,-,few,TGCGCCAGCAGTTTAACAAAGAACACTGAAGCTTTCTTT,CASSLTKNTEAFF
TRBV11-3,TRBJ2-3,-,few,TGTGCCAGCGGGGATTTCGATACGCAGTATTTT,CASGDFDTQYF
TRBV28,TRBJ2-2,TRBD1,few,TGTGCCAGCAGTTCCTATGGGACAGGGCCCGGGGAGCTGTTTTTT,CASSSYGTGPGELFF
TRBV5-1,TRBJ2-7,TRBD1,-,TGCGCCAGCAGCTTGGACAGGGGGATTAGCTACGAGCAGTACTTC,CASSLDRGISYEQYF
TRBV5-6,TRBJ2-1,TRBD1,few,TGTGCCAGCAGCTTGGCGTTAGGGGGCAGGGTTGAGCAGTTCTTC,CASSLALGGRVEQFF
TRBV27,TRBJ2-7,TRBD1,-,TGTGCCAGCAGTCCCTACCGGACAGGGGGGGTATACGAGCAGTACTTC,CASSPYRTGGVYEQYF
TRBV29-1,TRBJ1-2,-,few,TGCAGCGTTGAAGAGACACGGTTGGACTATGGCTACACCTTC,CSVEETRLDYGYTF
TRBV4-1,TRBJ2-1,-,-,TGCGCCAGCAGGAGCGTCGCTCGCTCCTACAATGAGCAGTTCTTC,CASRSVARSYNEQFF
TRBV7-8,TRBJ2-5,TRBD2,-,TGTGCCAGCAGCTTAGGGTACAGGTGGGAGGGCCTTCCGACCCAGTACTTC,CASSLGYRWEGLPTQYF
TRBV4-1,TRBJ2-7,-,-,TGCGCCAGCAGCCACTTCTACGAGCAGTACTTC,CASSHFYEQYF
TRBV6-4,TRBJ2-2,TRBD1,-,TGTGCCAGCAGCAAACAGGGGGCTGGCACCGGGGAGCTGTTTTTT,CASSKQGAGTGELFF
TRBV29-1,TRBJ2-2,-,-,TGCAGCGTTGAAAGGGGCACAGCCCCCACCGGGGAGCTGTTTTTT,CSVERGTAPTGELFF
TRBV20-1,TRBJ1-2,-,few,TGCAGTGCTAGGGTGGTGAGCACCGAGATTTATGGCTACACCTTC,CSARVVSTEIYGYTF
TRBV5-1,TRBJ1-1,-,few,TGCGCCAGCAGCTTGGGGACGGGAGTGAACACTGAAGCTTTCTTT,CASSLGTGVNTEAFF
TRBV6-2/TRBV6-3,TRBJ2-1,TRBD2,few,TGTGCCAGCAGTTACAATACCCCAGGACTAGCGGGCCCCTTCTCCTACAATGAGCAGTTCTTC,CASSYNTPGLAGPFSYNEQFF
TRBV9,TRBJ1-2,-,-,TGTGCCAGCAGCCCGCGACAGAATCGTGGCTACACCTTC,CASSPRQNRGYTF
TRBV12-3/TRBV12-4,TRBJ2-1,TRBD1,-,TGTGCCAGCAGTGACCCGACAGGGGGATGGGACAATGAGCAGTTCTTC,CASSDPTGGWDNEQFF
TRBV5-1,TRBJ1-6,-,few,TGCGCCAGCAGGACAGAGATTAATTCACCCCTCCACTTT,CASRTEINSPLHF
TRBV18,TRBJ2-5,-,few,TGTGCCAGCTCACCACGGGCGCAGTACCAAGAGACCCAGTACTTC,CASSPRAQYQETQYF
TRBV10-1,TRBJ2-2,TRBD2,-,TGCGCCAGCAGTGAGTTAGCGGGAGGATACACCGGGGAGCTGTTTTTT,CASSELAGGYTGELFF
TRBV20-1,TRBJ2-4,TRBD1,-,TGCAGTGGAAAACAGGGGTCAGCAAACATTCAGTACTTC,CSGKQGSANIQYF
TRBV27,TRBJ2-1,TRBD2,-,TGTGCCAGCAGCTGGGCGGGGGAGTCCTACAATGAGCAGTTCTTC,CASSWAGESYNEQFF
TRBV7-9,TRBJ2-7,TRBD2,-,TGTGCCACGGGACTAGCGGGAGGGCCCTACGAGCAGTACTTC,CATGLAGGPYEQYF
TRBV11-2,TRBJ2-3,-,-,TGTGCCAGCAGCTTAGATCCGGGAACAGATACGCAGTATTTT,CASSLDPGTDTQYF
TRBV12-3/TRBV12-4,TRBJ1-1,-,few,TGTGCCAGCTCCTCAATGTCCCGCAGGGTATCTTTCTTT,CASSSMSRRVSFF
TRBV20-1,TRBJ1-1,-,-,TGCAGTGCTGAACAGGGAGGTCATGACACTGAAGCTTTCTTT,CSAEQGGHDTEAFF
TRBV27,TRBJ2-7,-,-,TGTGCCAGCAGTTTCCTCGGGGCCTACGAGCAGTACTTC,CASSFLGAYEQYF
TRBV2,TRBJ2-2,TRBD2,few,TGTGCCATCAAGAAGGGTAGCGGGAGTTATACCGGGGAGCTGTTTTTT,CAIKKGSGSYTGELFF
TRBV9,TRBJ2-5,-,-,TGTGCCAGCAGCGTATCCTCCTGGACTGAGACCCAGTACTTC,CASSVSSWTETQYF
TRBV29-1,TRBJ2-7,TRBD2,-,TGCAGCGTTGAAGTGAGCTGGACTAGCGGCGGCTACGAGCAGTACTTC,CSVEVSWTSGGYEQYF
TRBV20-1,TRBJ2-7,TRBD2,-,TGCAGTGCTCGCGGGACTAGCGGGTGGTACGAGCAGTACTTC,CSARGTSGWYEQYF
TRBV20-1,TRBJ2-7,TRBD2,-,TGCAGTGCTTCGGGACTAGCCTTAGTCTTC,CSASGLALVF
TRBV15,TRBJ2-7,-,-,TGTGCCACCAGCATAGAGGGGGGCGATCCCTACGAGCAGTACTTC,CATSIEGGDPYEQYF
TRBV25-1,TRBJ1-6,-,-,TGTGCCAGCAGTGAGCGGCCGAGGGATAATTCACCCCTCCACTTT,CASSERPRDNSPLHF
TRBV3-1,TRBJ2-1,-,-,TGTGCCAGCAGGTTCAGTGGCCCCTACAATGAGCAGTTCTTC,CASRFSGPYNEQFF
TRBV7-3,TRBJ2-7,TRBD1,-,TGTGCCAGTGGGACAGGGCCCAACGAGCAGTACTTC,CASGTGPNEQYF
TRBV4-2,TRBJ2-3,TRBD2,-,TGTGCCAGCAGCCCCTATCTAGCGGGAGGGCCGAAAAATACGCAGTATTTT,CASSPYLAGGPKNTQYF
TRBV15,TRBJ1-6,TRBD1,-,TGTGCCACCGTTCGGGACAGGGGGAGTTCACCCCTCCACTTT,CATVRDRGSSPLHF
TRBV5-1,TRBJ2-7,-,-,TGCGCCAGCAGCTTGGATCCTACACTAGCCTCCTACGAGCTGTACTTC,CASSLDPTLASYELYF
TRBV4-2,TRBJ2-7,-,many,TGTGCCAGCAGCCAAGATTTGCTCCCCGCCGAGCAGTACTTC,CASSQDLLPAEQYF
TRBV5-1,TRBJ2-5,TRBD1,many,TGCGCCAGCAGCCCCCCCGGACGGGACAGGGCATTGGTGACCCAGTACTTC,CASSPPGRDRALVTQYF
TRBV9,TRBJ2-3,TRBD2,few,TGTGCCAGCAGCCCGGCGGCGGGAGGGCGCACAGATACGCAGTATTTT,CASSPAAGGRTDTQYF